This T cell receptor (beta chain) came from a study of blood T cell repertoires in COVID-19. The V gene's germline CDR1 is SGHVS and CDR2 FNYEAQ. V dropped 5 bases and J dropped 7 bases, with 9 bases sitting between them. The CDR3 has 12 residues. TCRdb's table, derived via immunoSEQ multiplex PCR, lists solely in-frame clones and lacks some. The table includes nearly 45,000 clones, roughly three quarters detected once. This TCR came from a man between 65 and 85 years old with acute or convalescent COVID-19. The J gene is TRBJ1-5, the V gene TRBV7-6; D is possibly TRBD1 (6 bases). Sequencing was carried out using peripheral blood. In DNA, the CDR3 is TGTGCCAGCAGCCCACAGGGACAGCCCCAGCATTTT. Its translation: CASSPQGQPQHF.